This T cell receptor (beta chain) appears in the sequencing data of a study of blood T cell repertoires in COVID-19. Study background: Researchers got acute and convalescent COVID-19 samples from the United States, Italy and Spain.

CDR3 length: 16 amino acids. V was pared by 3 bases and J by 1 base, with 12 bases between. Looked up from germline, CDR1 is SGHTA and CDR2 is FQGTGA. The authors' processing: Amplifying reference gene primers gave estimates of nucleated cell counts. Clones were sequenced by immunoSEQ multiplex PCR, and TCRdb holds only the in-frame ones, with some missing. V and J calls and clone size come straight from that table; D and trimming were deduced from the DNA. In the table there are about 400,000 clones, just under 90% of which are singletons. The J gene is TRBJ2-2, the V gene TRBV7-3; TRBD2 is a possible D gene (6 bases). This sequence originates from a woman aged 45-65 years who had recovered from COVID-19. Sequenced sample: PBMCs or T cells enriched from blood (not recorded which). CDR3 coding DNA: TGTGCCAGCAGCTTTCGCGGGACTCAGAACACCGGGGAGCTGTTTTTT. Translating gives CASSFRGTQNTGELFF.